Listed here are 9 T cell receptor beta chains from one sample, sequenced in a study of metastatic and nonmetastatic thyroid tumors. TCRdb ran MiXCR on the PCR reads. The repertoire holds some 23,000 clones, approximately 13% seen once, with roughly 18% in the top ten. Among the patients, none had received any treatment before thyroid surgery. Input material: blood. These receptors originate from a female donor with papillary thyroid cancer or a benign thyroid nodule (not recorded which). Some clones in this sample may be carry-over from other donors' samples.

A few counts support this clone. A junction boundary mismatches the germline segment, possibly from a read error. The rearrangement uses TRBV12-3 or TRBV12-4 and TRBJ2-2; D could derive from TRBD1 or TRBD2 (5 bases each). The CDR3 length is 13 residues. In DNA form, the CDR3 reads TGTGCCAGTCGGACACTTAACACCGGGAAGCTGTTTTTT. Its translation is CASRTLNTGKLFF.

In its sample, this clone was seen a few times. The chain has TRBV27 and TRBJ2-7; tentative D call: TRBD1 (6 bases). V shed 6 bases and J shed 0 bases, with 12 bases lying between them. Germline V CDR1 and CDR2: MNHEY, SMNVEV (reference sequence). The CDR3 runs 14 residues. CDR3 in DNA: TGTGCCAGCAGCCCCACAGGGAGCTCCTACGAGCAGTACTTC. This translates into CASSPTGSSYEQYF.

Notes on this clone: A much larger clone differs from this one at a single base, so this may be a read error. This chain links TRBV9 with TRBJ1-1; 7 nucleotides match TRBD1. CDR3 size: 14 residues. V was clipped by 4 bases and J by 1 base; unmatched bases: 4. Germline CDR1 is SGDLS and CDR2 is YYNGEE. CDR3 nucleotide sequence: TGTGCCAGCAGCAAACGACAGGGGAACACTGAAGCTTTCTTT. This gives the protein CASSKRQGNTEAFF.

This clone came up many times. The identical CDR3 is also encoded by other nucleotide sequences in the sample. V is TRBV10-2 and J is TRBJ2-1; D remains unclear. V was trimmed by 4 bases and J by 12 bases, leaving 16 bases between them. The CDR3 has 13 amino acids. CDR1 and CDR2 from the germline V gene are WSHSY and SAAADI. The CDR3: CASSGPADRGQFF. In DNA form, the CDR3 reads TGCGCCAGCAGTGGGCCAGCCGATCGAGGGCAGTTCTTC.

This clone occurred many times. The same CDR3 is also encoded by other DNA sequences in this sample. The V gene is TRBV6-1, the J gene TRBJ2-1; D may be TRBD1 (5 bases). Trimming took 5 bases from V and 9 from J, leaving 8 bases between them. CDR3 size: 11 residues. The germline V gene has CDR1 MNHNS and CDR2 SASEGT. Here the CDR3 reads CASSPGFEQFF. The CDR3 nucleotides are TGTGCCAGCAGTCCAGGGTTTGAGCAGTTCTTC.

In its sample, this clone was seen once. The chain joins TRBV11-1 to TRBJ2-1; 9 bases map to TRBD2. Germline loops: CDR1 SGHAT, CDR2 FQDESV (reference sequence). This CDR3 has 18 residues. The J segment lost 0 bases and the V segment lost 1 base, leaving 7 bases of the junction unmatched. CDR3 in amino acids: CASSLGRREGSSYNEQFF. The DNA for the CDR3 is TGTGCCAGCAGCTTAGGAAGGCGGGAGGGGAGCTCCTACAATGAGCAGTTCTTC.

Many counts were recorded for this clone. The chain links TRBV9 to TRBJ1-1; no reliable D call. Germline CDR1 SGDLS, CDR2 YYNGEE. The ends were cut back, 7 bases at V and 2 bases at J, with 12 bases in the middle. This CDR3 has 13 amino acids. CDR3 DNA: TGTGCCAGCGCCACGGCCAGAAACACTGAAGCTTTCTTT. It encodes CASATARNTEAFF. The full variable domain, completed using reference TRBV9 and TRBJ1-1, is DSGVTQTPKHLITATGQRVTLRCSPRSGDLSVYWYQQSLDQGLQFLIQYYNGEERAKGNILERFSAQQFPDLHSELNLSSLELGDSALYFCASATARNTEAFFGQGTRLTVV.

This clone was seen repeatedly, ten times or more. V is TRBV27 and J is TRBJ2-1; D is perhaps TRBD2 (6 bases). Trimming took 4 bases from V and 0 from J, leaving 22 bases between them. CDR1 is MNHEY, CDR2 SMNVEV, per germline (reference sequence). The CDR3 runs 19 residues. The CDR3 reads CASSSRDLRRGISYNEQFF. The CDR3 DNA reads TGTGCCAGCAGTTCGAGGGATTTGAGGCGGGGCATCTCCTACAATGAGCAGTTCTTC.

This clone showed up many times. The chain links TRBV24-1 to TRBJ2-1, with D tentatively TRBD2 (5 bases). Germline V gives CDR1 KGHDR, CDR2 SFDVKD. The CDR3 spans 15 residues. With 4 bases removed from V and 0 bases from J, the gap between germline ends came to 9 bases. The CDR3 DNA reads TGTGCCACCAGTGAACCGGGGTTCTCCTACAATGAGCAGTTCTTC. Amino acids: CATSEPGFSYNEQFF.